These T cell receptor beta chains were read from a single sample in a study of Graves' ophthalmopathy and Graves' hyperthyroidism. Each CDR3 protein gets one entry after TCRdb re-called the multiplex PCR reads with MiXCR. The sample has hundreds of thousands of distinct CDR3 sequences, around 42% seen once. Material for sequencing was peripheral blood. Receptors were obtained from an adult man with Graves' ophthalmopathy. CDR3s include the opening cysteine and the closing phenylalanine or tryptophan. A D gene is named only where the DNA matches it firmly. Clone size is not always given. Where it is, it says once, few, many or a class for expanded clones.

j_call clone_size v_call d_call cdr3_aa cdr3_nt
TRBJ1-4 many TRBV9 NA CASSVDPLAGGPKLFF TGTGCCAGCAGCGTCGACCCCCTCGCCGGTGGGCCCAAACTGTTTTTT
TRBJ2-5 NA TRBV7-2 NA CASSFSIETQYF TGTGCCAGCAGCTTTAGCATAGAGACCCAGTACTTC
TRBJ2-7 NA TRBV4-1 TRBD1 CASSQDGTGDYEQYF TGCGCCAGCAGCCAAGATGGGACAGGGGATTACGAGCAGTACTTC
TRBJ1-2 NA TRBV7-9 NA CASSQDLTYGYTF TGTGCCAGCAGCCAAGACTTAACCTATGGCTACACCTTC
TRBJ1-2 many TRBV29-1 NA CSVEIRRWGYTF TGCAGCGTCGAAATCAGGCGTTGGGGCTACACCTTC
TRBJ1-5 NA TRBV5-8 NA CASSLESTPRNQPQHF TGTGCCAGCAGCTTGGAGTCGACTCCTCGCAATCAGCCCCAGCATTTT
TRBJ2-2 NA TRBV9 NA CASSVGSGELFF TGTGCCAGCAGCGTAGGATCCGGGGAGCTGTTTTTT
TRBJ1-5 NA TRBV4-1 NA CASSQVRGANQPQHF TGCGCCAGCAGCCAAGTCCGGGGCGCGAATCAGCCCCAGCATTTT
TRBJ2-2 NA TRBV19 NA CASSIHPRVNTGELFF TGTGCCAGTAGTATACATCCGCGTGTGAACACCGGGGAGCTGTTTTTT
TRBJ2-5 NA TRBV6-5 NA CASSPGQVRGETQYF TGTGCCAGCAGCCCGGGACAAGTTCGGGGAGAGACCCAGTACTTC
TRBJ2-5 NA TRBV29-1 NA CSVEDGEWRETQYF TGCAGCGTTGAAGACGGGGAATGGCGGGAGACCCAGTACTTC